The entry below gives a single TCR beta chain sequence along with its context. The antigen remains undetermined. The data stem from a study of CD8 T cells in Susac syndrome. Study conclusions and caveats: Susac CD8+ clonal expansion peaked in TEMRA cells and active patients.

Reverse transcription of roughly 0.45 to 1 ug RNA was performed with random hexamers. TCRdb independently ran MiXCR on the immunoSEQ multiplex PCR reads; one entry per CDR3 protein. The sample lists 80,000 to 95,000 distinct CDR3 sequences; roughly 94% were seen once. Sequencing of TCR beta was performed on blood CD8+ T cells and on blood CD4+ T cells. Definite or probable Susac syndrome was diagnosed using recently defined diagnostic criteria. TEMRA cells were FACS-enriched and CD8+ and CD4+ T cells negatively isolated. V was cut by 3 bases and J by 9 bases, with 6 bases left in between. The CDR3 length is 12 residues.

The sequence came from a human donor with Susac syndrome. Material for sequencing was CD8+ T cells from PBMCs. The chain has TRBV12-3 or TRBV12-4 and TRBJ1-6, with D maybe TRBD1 (5 bases). CDR3 region: CASSLGPSPLHF. DNA of the CDR3: TGTGCCAGCAGTTTGGGGCCTTCACCCCTCCACTTT.